A single sample is the source of the 2 T cell receptor beta chains below, sequenced in a study of blood T cells in healthy people across ages. The authors ran a second PCR of about 6 to 12 cycles using a sample-barcoded 5' primer and a J-beta primer mix. MiXCR was run by TCRdb on the 5' RACE reads, yielding one entry per CDR3 protein. The table has about 650,000 distinct CDR3 sequences, about 32% seen once. The sample consisted of blood. The receptors here all came from a woman aged 80 or over in good health.

This clonotype has at least ten counts. The rearrangement links TRBV6-5 to TRBJ2-5; unclear D gene. Deletions cut 2 bases from V and 4 bases from J, with 11 bases between. Per the germline V gene, CDR1 is MNHEY and CDR2 is SVGAGI. This CDR3 has 14 residues. The CDR3 sequence: CASSYLGPGETQYF. CDR3 nucleotide sequence: TGTGCCAGCAGTTACCTCGGACCAGGAGAGACCCAGTACTTC.

This clonotype has a count of ten or more. The chain uses TRBV5-1 and TRBJ2-5; 8 bases map to TRBD2. The CDR3 extends over 15 amino acids. The V gene's germline CDR1 is SGHRS and CDR2 YFSETQ. The J segment lost 3 bases and the V segment lost 0 bases, leaving 4 bases of the junction unmatched. The CDR3 sequence is CASSLEWRGEETQYF. For the CDR3, the DNA is TGCGCCAGCAGCTTGGAATGGCGGGGGGAAGAGACCCAGTACTTC.